The following is a T cell receptor (beta chain) sequence with its context. Its antigen is not identified. Trimming took off 5 bases at V and 6 bases at J, with 22 bases between the two ends. The length of the CDR3 is 17 residues. Germline V gene lookup returns CDR1 KGHDR and CDR2 SFDVKD. A single record per CDR3 protein comes from TCRdb applying MiXCR to the reads. Of around 360,000 distinct CDR3 sequences listed, about a third are singletons. The record originates from a study of T cell repertoires in cytomegalovirus infection. Across the whole study: Matching HLA type and CMV infection were both indicated by public TCR beta signatures.

Points from the study as a whole: HLA-C-restricted CMV clonotypes gave the most frequent clonotype in two of eight donors. Of the TCR beta families, the public ones yielded a cumulative frequency that identified carriers of CMV plus the relevant HLA.

Sequenced here: cultured PBMCs, sampled from culture after CMV antigen stimulation. The rearrangement uses TRBV24-1 and TRBJ2-1; weak D call: TRBD2 (5 bases). The TCR sequence derives from a human donor in good health (CMV status not recorded). Some clones in this sample may be carry-over from other donors' samples. The DNA of the CDR3 is TGTGCCACCAGTGCCCCAAGGGCGGCCGGACTGATCAATGAGCAGTTCTTC. Translated, it gives CATSAPRAAGLINEQFF.